This T cell receptor beta chain is drawn from a study of blood T cell repertoires in COVID-19. This clone was observed a single time. Data came from immunoSEQ multiplex PCR; TCRdb stores just in-frame clones and leaves some out. This sample has fewer than 700,000 clones, with roughly 91% found just once. The J segment lost 10 bases and the V segment lost 4 bases, leaving 8 bases of the junction unmatched. The CDR3 consists of 14 residues. Germline CDR1 reads SGDLS; CDR2 reads YYNGEE. Sequenced sample: peripheral blood. This TCR was recovered from a woman aged 50 to 60 with COVID-19, enrolled during active disease. The rearrangement joins TRBV9 to TRBJ1-6, with TRBD1 matching over 7 bases. CDR3 in amino acids: CASSPRQGGSPLHF. The CDR3 DNA reads TGTGCCAGCAGCCCACGGCAGGGGGGATCACCCCTCCACTTT.